This is a list of T cell receptor beta chains from one sample in a study of CD8+ T cells in alopecia areata. The method was immunoSEQ multiplex PCR; TCRdb's version includes in-frame clones alone and lacks a portion of them. Here the sample spans approximately 140,000 clones, around 47% being singletons. Specimen: CD4+ T cells sorted from blood. Receptors were obtained from a human donor with alopecia areata. Both conserved end residues are part of each CDR3. A D gene is named only where the DNA matches it firmly. Where a row states a size, it is once, few, many or the class of an expanded clone; other rows omit it.

j_gene	abundance	d_gene	v_gene	CDR3aa	CDR3nt
TRBJ1-5	NA	TRBD1	TRBV2	CASQTGSNQPQHF	TGTGCCAGCCAGACAGGGAGCAATCAGCCCCAGCATTTT
TRBJ1-1	NA	TRBD1	TRBV5-6	CASSPRVGGLLDTEAFF	TGTGCCAGCAGCCCTAGAGTAGGGGGCCTGTTGGACACTGAAGCTTTCTTT
TRBJ1-1	NA	NA	TRBV7-9	CASSFSTNEAFF	TGTGCCAGCAGCTTCAGTACAAATGAAGCTTTCTTT
TRBJ2-2	few	NA	TRBV4-1	CASSQGQWANTGELFF	TGCGCCAGCAGCCAAGGGCAGTGGGCGAACACCGGGGAGCTGTTTTTT
TRBJ2-6	NA	TRBD1	TRBV29-1	CSVGQGATGANVLTF	TGCAGCGTTGGTCAGGGGGCGACTGGGGCCAACGTCCTGACTTTC
TRBJ2-1	NA	TRBD2	TRBV30	CAWTRTSGNEQFF	TGTGCCTGGACTCGGACTAGCGGGAATGAGCAGTTCTTC
TRBJ2-3	few	NA	TRBV7-6	CASSLGTGTDTQYF	TGTGCCAGCAGCTTGGGGACTGGTACAGATACGCAGTATTTT
TRBJ2-3	NA	TRBD2	TRBV30	CAWSGPGAGPTDTQYF	TGTGCCTGGAGTGGACCAGGAGCGGGGCCCACAGATACGCAGTATTTT
TRBJ2-7	NA	TRBD1	TRBV10-3	CAISGGTGDYEQYF	TGTGCCATCAGCGGAGGGACAGGCGACTACGAGCAGTACTTC
TRBJ2-7	NA	NA	TRBV2	CASSVRAREQYF	TGTGCCAGCAGTGTCCGGGCTCGGGAGCAGTACTTC
TRBJ1-1	NA	NA	TRBV25-1	CASSEAVEAFF	TGTGCCAGCAGTGAGGCAGTAGAAGCTTTCTTT
TRBJ1-4	NA	TRBD1	TRBV28	CASSSTGGFEKLFF	TGTGCCAGCAGTTCGACAGGGGGCTTTGAAAAACTGTTTTTT
TRBJ1-1	few	NA	TRBV11-3	CASSLVSAPEAFF	TGTGCCAGCAGCTTAGTTTCCGCGCCTGAAGCTTTCTTT
TRBJ1-5	NA	NA	TRBV30	CAWSREGQPQHF	TGTGCCTGGAGCAGGGAAGGTCAGCCCCAGCATTTT
TRBJ2-6	few	NA	TRBV19	CASSTLGGSGANVLTF	TGTGCCAGTAGTACCCTCGGAGGCTCTGGGGCCAACGTCCTGACTTTC
TRBJ2-3	few	TRBD2	TRBV7-9	CASSPGGTSGTDTQYF	TGTGCCAGCAGCCCCGGGGGGACTAGCGGCACAGATACGCAGTATTTT
TRBJ1-1	NA	NA	TRBV29-1	CSVGTTANTEAFF	TGCAGCGTTGGAACAACAGCGAACACTGAAGCTTTCTTT
TRBJ1-5	NA	TRBD1	TRBV27	CASSFTGGRQPQHF	TGTGCCAGCAGTTTCACAGGGGGCAGGCAGCCCCAGCATTTT
TRBJ2-1	NA	NA	TRBV29-1	CSVDAPPLGEQFF	TGCAGCGTTGATGCCCCCCCTTTGGGGGAGCAGTTCTTC
TRBJ2-7	NA	NA	TRBV30	CAWSYYSEQYF	TGTGCCTGGAGTTACTATAGCGAGCAGTACTTC
TRBJ2-7	NA	TRBD2	TRBV9	CASSGSAGANHEQYF	TGTGCCAGCAGCGGTTCAGCGGGAGCCAACCACGAGCAGTACTTC
TRBJ2-3	NA	TRBD2	TRBV29-1	CSVELAGHTDTQYF	TGCAGCGTTGAACTAGCGGGACACACAGATACGCAGTATTTT
TRBJ2-7	NA	NA	TRBV6-5	CASSYSTSEQYF	TGTGCCAGCAGTTACTCGACGTCCGAGCAGTACTTC
TRBJ2-4	few	NA	TRBV19	CASSRSGAGAKNIQYF	TGTGCCAGTAGTCGGTCAGGAGCGGGAGCCAAAAACATTCAGTACTTC
TRBJ2-5	few	TRBD2	TRBV29-1	CSVAGGFGETQYF	TGCAGCGTTGCCGGGGGGTTTGGAGAGACCCAGTACTTC
TRBJ2-3	NA	TRBD2	TRBV11-2	CASSQRAGGTDTQYF	TGTGCCAGCAGCCAGAGGGCGGGAGGGACAGATACGCAGTATTTT
TRBJ2-7	NA	TRBD2	TRBV5-1	CASSMLAGGPKEQYF	TGCGCCAGCAGCATGCTAGCGGGAGGGCCGAAGGAGCAGTACTTC
TRBJ2-1	few	NA	TRBV29-1	CSPTMELANSYNEQFF	TGCAGCCCGACCATGGAGCTAGCGAACTCCTACAATGAGCAGTTCTTC
TRBJ1-5	NA	NA	TRBV6-6	CASSEQSAQHF	TGTGCCAGCAGTGAGCAATCAGCCCAGCATTTT
TRBJ2-1	NA	TRBD2	TRBV29-1	CSVELAGGQFF	TGCAGCGTGGAACTAGCGGGGGGGCAGTTCTTC
TRBJ2-3	few	TRBD2	TRBV7-2	CASSRKREATQYF	TGTGCCAGCAGTCGTAAGCGGGAGGCTACGCAGTATTTT
TRBJ1-3	few	NA	TRBV7-8	CASSLEGSGNTIYF	TGTGCCAGCAGCTTAGAGGGCTCTGGAAACACCATATATTTT
TRBJ2-5	few	TRBD2	TRBV28	CAGYLPSGPFLETQYF	TGTGCCGGATACCTACCTAGCGGGCCTTTCCTGGAGACCCAGTACTTC
TRBJ2-5	few	NA	TRBV29-1	CSVASAGRQETQYF	TGCAGCGTTGCTTCGGCGGGCCGGCAAGAGACCCAGTACTTC
TRBJ2-7	NA	TRBD1	TRBV5-1	CASSFRGLDEQYF	TGCGCCAGCAGCTTCAGGGGGCTGGACGAGCAGTACTTC
TRBJ2-7	NA	TRBD1	TRBV28	CASSRDSYEQYF	TGTGCCAGCAGCAGGGACAGCTACGAGCAGTACTTC
TRBJ2-4	NA	NA	TRBV4-1	CASSHNGRDKNIQYF	TGCGCCAGCAGCCACAACGGTCGAGACAAAAACATTCAGTACTTC
TRBJ2-7	NA	TRBD1	TRBV29-1	CSVTGTGDGDYEQYF	TGCAGCGTAACCGGGACAGGGGATGGGGACTACGAGCAGTACTTC
TRBJ2-5	few	NA	TRBV2	CASGLNQETQYF	TGTGCCAGCGGGCTGAACCAAGAGACCCAGTACTTC
TRBJ2-3	NA	NA	TRBV14	CASSQEWWGPSTDTQYF	TGTGCCAGCAGCCAAGAGTGGTGGGGCCCAAGCACAGATACGCAGTATTTT
TRBJ2-7	NA	NA	TRBV7-2	CASSFGTHSYEQYF	TGTGCCAGCAGCTTCGGGACTCACTCCTACGAGCAGTACTTC
TRBJ2-1	NA	NA	TRBV30	CAWRKVSEQFF	TGTGCCTGGAGAAAAGTATCTGAGCAGTTCTTC
TRBJ2-7	NA	NA	TRBV4-1	CASRVFAGAYEQYF	TGCGCCAGCAGAGTGTTCGCGGGCGCCTACGAGCAGTACTTC
TRBJ2-3	NA	TRBD1	TRBV6-5	CASSLQGASTDTQYF	TGTGCCAGCAGCTTACAGGGGGCAAGCACAGATACGCAGTATTTT
TRBJ1-1	NA	NA	TRBV4-1	CASSQVGQGGTEAFF	TGCGCCAGCAGCCAAGTCGGCCAGGGCGGCACTGAAGCTTTCTTT
TRBJ1-3	NA	NA	TRBV29-1	CSVSLGNTIYF	TGCAGCGTAAGCCTGGGGAACACCATATATTTT
TRBJ2-3	NA	NA	TRBV5-1	CASNDRKTDTQYF	TGCGCCAGCAATGATCGGAAGACAGATACGCAGTATTTT
TRBJ2-1	NA	NA	TRBV7-3	CASSPPGTHNEQFF	TGTGCCAGCAGCCCCCCCGGGACTCACAATGAGCAGTTCTTC
TRBJ1-1	NA	NA	TRBV6-6	CASRNTEAFF	TGTGCCAGCAGAAACACTGAAGCTTTCTTT
TRBJ2-1	NA	NA	TRBV7-2	CASSLATGTEQFF	TGTGCCAGCAGCTTAGCAACAGGGACTGAGCAGTTCTTC
TRBJ2-7	NA	TRBD1	TRBV18	CASSPRQTGGNEQYF	TGTGCCAGCTCACCACGACAGACAGGGGGCAACGAGCAGTACTTC
TRBJ2-2	NA	TRBD2	TRBV29-1	CSVGTSGTGELFF	TGCAGCGTCGGGACTAGCGGGACCGGGGAGCTGTTTTTT
TRBJ2-7	NA	NA	TRBV5-6	CASSWTVGEQYF	TGTGCCAGCAGCTGGACAGTTGGCGAGCAGTACTTC
TRBJ2-7	NA	TRBD2	TRBV6-5	CASSQRGGHEQYF	TGTGCCAGCAGCCAACGGGGGGGCCACGAGCAGTACTTC
TRBJ2-4	NA	TRBD1	TRBV30	CAWLGTGENIQYF	TGTGCCTGGCTAGGGACAGGGGAAAACATTCAGTACTTC
TRBJ1-1	NA	NA	TRBV2	CASSAGLNTEAFF	TGTGCCAGCAGTGCAGGGTTGAACACTGAAGCTTTCTTT
TRBJ1-5	NA	NA	TRBV27	CASSLFYSNQPQHF	TGTGCCAGCAGTCTATTTTATAGCAATCAGCCCCAGCATTTT
TRBJ2-1	NA	NA	TRBV29-1	CSVERRQVDEQFF	TGCAGCGTTGAACGAAGGCAGGTCGACGAGCAGTTCTTC